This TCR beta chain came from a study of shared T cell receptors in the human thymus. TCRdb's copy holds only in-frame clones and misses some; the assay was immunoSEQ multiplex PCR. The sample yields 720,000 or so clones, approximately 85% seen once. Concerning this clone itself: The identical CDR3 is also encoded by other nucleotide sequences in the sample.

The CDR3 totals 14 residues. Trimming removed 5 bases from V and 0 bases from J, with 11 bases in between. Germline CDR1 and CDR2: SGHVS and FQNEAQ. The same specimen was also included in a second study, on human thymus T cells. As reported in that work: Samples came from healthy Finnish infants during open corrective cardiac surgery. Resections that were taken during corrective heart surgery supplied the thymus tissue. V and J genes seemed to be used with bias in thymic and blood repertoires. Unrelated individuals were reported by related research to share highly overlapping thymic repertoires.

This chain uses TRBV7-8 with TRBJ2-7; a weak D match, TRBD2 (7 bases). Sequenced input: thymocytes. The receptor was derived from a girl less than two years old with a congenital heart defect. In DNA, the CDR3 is TGTGCCAGCAGCCTCGGGGGGCGCTCCTACGAGCAGTACTTC. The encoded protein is CASSLGGRSYEQYF.